This paragraph reports one T cell receptor (beta chain). It lacks a known antigen. No clone much larger than this one lies a single base away; base qualities are absent. This entry is derived from a study of early T cells in non-severe SARS-CoV-2 infection (dated by TCRdb to about 2021). For the wider study: Bulk RNA from unsorted whole blood was used for TCR sequencing, so alpha and beta chains could not be paired.

Paper-wide results and their limitations: Matching against VDJdb was skewed toward anti-spike CD8 responses, likely underestimated virus-specific expansions, and missed private and CD4 specificities.

The study was a case-control design nested within a healthcare worker cohort in London, UK, with weekly nasopharyngeal swab PCR tests and blood sampling. Healthcare workers were recruited between 23 and 31 March 2020, during the week of the UK lockdown, and were followed weekly for up to roughly 16 weeks. The CDR3 covers 16 residues, taking in both the cysteine and the phenylalanine. Of all the DNA, just the CDR3 is kept, 48 bases in frame from base 1. V lost 0 bases and J lost 6 bases; the stretch between them is 16 bases long. CDR1 and CDR2, per the germline V gene (reference sequence), are SGHNT and YYREEE. Library prep was done by 5' RACE. TCRdb names NextSeq 500 as the instrument used. To correct for sequencing error and PCR bias, the TCR library protocol tagged individual cDNA molecules with unique molecular identifiers. Sequencing covered both TCR alpha and beta chains, and within each sample the abundances of alpha and beta sequences were tightly co-correlated. Turning to the authors' computational methods: V gene, J gene and CDR3 annotation of TCR sequences was performed with Decombinator V4. Expanded TCRs were defined as changing significantly between any two time points under a Poisson model with p below 0.0001. TCR abundances were normalised to the total number of TCRs sequenced per sample and were expressed as counts per million. MAIT TCRs were defined by TRAV1-2 paired with TRAJ12, TRAJ20 or TRAJ33, and iNKT TCRs by TRAV10 paired with TRAJ18. VDJdb, accessed on 1 November 2021, was searched for TCRs annotated for CMV, EBV and SARS-CoV-2, and TCRs annotated for more than one antigen were excluded. TCRdb reprocessing: public reads trimmed at Q25 with fastp, clones called with MiXCR, in-frame beta chains kept. Identical CDR3 proteins give one entry, which carries the most common genes and DNA. The V and J calls come from TCRdb's annotation, not from the publication. This sample holds fewer than 120,000 distinct CDR3 sequences; roughly 12% were observed only once. Jointly, the top ten make up 3% to 4.5% of the sample.

The chain was built from TRBV5-4 and TRBJ2-1; D gene: possibly TRBD2, on 7 matching bases. The source of this sequence is an adult who was a healthcare worker with PCR-confirmed SARS-CoV-2 infection or an uninfected control (not recorded which). The input for sequencing was whole blood, taken at baseline. The CDR3 amino acid sequence is: CASSLGLRGGGNEQFF. Read as DNA, the sequence is TGTGCCAGCAGCTTGGGACTCCGGGGAGGGGGCAATGAGCAGTTCTTC.